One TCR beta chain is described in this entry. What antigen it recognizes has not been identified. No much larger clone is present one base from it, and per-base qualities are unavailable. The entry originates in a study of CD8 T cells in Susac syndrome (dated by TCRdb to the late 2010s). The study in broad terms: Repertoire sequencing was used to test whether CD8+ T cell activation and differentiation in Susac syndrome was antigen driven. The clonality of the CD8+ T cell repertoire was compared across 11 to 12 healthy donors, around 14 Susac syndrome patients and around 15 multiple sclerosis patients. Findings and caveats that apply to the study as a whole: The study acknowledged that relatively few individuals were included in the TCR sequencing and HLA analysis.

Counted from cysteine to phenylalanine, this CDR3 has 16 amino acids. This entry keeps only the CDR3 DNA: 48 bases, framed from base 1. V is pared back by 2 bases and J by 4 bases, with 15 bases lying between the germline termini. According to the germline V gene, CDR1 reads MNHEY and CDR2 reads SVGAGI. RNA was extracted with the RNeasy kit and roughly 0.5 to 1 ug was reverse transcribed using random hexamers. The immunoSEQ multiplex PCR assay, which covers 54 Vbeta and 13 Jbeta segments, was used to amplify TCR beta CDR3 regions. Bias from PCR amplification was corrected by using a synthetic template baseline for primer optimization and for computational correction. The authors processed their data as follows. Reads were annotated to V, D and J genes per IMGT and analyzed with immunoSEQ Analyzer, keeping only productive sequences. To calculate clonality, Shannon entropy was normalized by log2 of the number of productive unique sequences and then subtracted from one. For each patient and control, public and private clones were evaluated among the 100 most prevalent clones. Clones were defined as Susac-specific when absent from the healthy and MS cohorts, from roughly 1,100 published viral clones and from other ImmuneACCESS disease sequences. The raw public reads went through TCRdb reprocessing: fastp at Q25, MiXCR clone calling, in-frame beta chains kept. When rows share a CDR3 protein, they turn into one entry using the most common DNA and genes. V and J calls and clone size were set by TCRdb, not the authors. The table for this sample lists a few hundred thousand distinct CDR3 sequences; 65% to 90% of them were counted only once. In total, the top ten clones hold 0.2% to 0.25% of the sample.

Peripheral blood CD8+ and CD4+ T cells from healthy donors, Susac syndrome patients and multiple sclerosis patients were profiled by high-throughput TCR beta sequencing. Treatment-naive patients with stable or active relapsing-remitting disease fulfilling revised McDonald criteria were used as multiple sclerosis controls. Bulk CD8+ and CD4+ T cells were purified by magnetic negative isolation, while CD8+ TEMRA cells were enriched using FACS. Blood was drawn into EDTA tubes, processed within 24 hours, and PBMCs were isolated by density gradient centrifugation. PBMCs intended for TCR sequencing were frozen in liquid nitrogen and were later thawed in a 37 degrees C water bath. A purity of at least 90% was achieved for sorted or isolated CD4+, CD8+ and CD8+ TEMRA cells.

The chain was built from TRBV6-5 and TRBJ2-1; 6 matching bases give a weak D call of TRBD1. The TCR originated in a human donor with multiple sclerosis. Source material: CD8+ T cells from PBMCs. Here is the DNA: TGTGCCAGCAGTTACATCGGGGCAGGGGAGTACAATGAGCAGTTCTTC. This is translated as CASSYIGAGEYNEQFF.